The T cell receptor (beta chain) described here comes from a study of T cell responses to AZD1222 COVID-19 vaccine. Background on the study: Analyses pooled second doses at about 4 or about 12 weeks.

Trimming took off 1 base at V and 4 bases at J, with 12 bases between the two ends. This CDR3 has 15 amino acids. Per germline, CDR1 LGHDT and CDR2 YNNKEL (reference sequence). Worth noting for this clone: Its antigen remains unknown.

Study-wide points: Females outnumbered males among donors, who were mostly white British; clonal diversity was possibly underestimated. After two AZD1222 doses, spike-specific TCR breadth and depth rose versus day 0. In the spike-specific TCR repertoire, nearly half reportedly target unmutated variant regions.

Some clones are missing from TCRdb's copy, which holds only in-frame ones; the method was immunoSEQ multiplex PCR. The table includes approximately 110,000 clones, about 90% detected once. This chain uses TRBV3-1 (or the pseudogene TRBV3-2) with TRBJ2-3; D possibly corresponds to TRBD2 (5 bases). The source material was peripheral blood, sampled on day 0 of AZD1222 vaccination. The receptor was isolated from an adult in good health. CDR3 in DNA: TGTGCCAGCAGCCAAGGGCTAGCAGGAGCAGATACGCAGTATTTT. Amino acid sequence: CASSQGLAGADTQYF.